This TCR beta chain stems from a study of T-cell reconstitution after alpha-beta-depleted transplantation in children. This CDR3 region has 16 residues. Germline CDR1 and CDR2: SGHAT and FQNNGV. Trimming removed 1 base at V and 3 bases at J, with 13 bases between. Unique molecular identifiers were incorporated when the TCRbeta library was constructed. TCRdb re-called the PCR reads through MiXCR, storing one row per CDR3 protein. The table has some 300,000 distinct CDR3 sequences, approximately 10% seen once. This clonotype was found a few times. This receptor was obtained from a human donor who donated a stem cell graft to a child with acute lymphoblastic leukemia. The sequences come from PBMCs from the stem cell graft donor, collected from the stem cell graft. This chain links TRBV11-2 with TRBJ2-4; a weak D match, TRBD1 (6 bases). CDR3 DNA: TGTGCCAGCAGCTTAGGTAGCCAAGGGGGCAAAAACATTCAGTACTTC. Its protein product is CASSLGSQGGKNIQYF.